Listed below are T cell receptor beta chains from one sample, sequenced in a study of blood T cell repertoires in COVID-19. Assay used: immunoSEQ multiplex PCR; TCRdb lists only in-frame clones, some missing. The sample has fewer than 350,000 clones; 85% are singletons. The source material was PBMCs or T cells enriched from blood (not recorded which). These receptor sequences come from a woman aged 30 to 39 who had been exposed to COVID-19. The CDR3 runs from the conserved cysteine through the conserved F or W. A D gene is named only where the DNA matches it firmly. Clone size is not always given. Where it is, it says once, few, many or a class for expanded clones.

clone_size | j_call | d_call | v_call | cdr3_aa | cdr3_nt
- | TRBJ1-5 | TRBD1 | TRBV19 | CASSTLDRESQPQHF | TGTGCCAGTAGTACCCTCGACAGGGAAAGTCAGCCCCAGCATTTT
- | TRBJ2-3 | - | TRBV28 | CASSSVPDTQYF | TGTGCCAGCAGTTCAGTTCCGGATACGCAGTATTTT
- | TRBJ2-3 | TRBD2 | TRBV5-1 | CASSLEGPSGTSTDTQYF | TGCGCCAGCAGCTTGGAAGGGCCTAGCGGGACTAGCACAGATACGCAGTATTTT
- | TRBJ2-5 | TRBD1 | TRBV4-1 | CASSWNGQGGGETQYF | TGCGCCAGCAGCTGGAACGGACAGGGAGGTGGGGAGACCCAGTACTTC
- | TRBJ1-5 | - | TRBV12-2 | CASRLARLSRGPQHF | TGTGCAAGTCGCTTAGCGAGGCTTTCAAGGGGGCCCCAGCATTTT
- | TRBJ1-2 | - | TRBV12-3/TRBV12-4 | CASSPGPSGGYTF | TGTGCCAGCAGCCCAGGGCCCTCCGGTGGCTACACCTTC
- | TRBJ2-2 | - | TRBV2 | CASSDSYTGELFF | TGTGCCAGCAGTGACTCCTACACCGGGGAGCTGTTTTTT
- | TRBJ1-2 | TRBD1 | TRBV28 | CASSPGQGVVGYTF | TGTGCCAGCAGCCCTGGACAGGGGGTCGTTGGCTACACCTTC
few | TRBJ2-7 | - | TRBV18 | CASSQSRDRTAYEQYF | TGTGCCAGCTCACAATCAAGAGACAGGACCGCTTACGAGCAGTACTTC
- | TRBJ2-1 | TRBD1 | TRBV6-5 | CASSYRQGYEQFF | TGTGCCAGCAGTTATCGACAGGGATATGAGCAGTTCTTC
- | TRBJ1-2 | - | TRBV6-1 | CASSEVDRSYGYTF | TGTGCCAGCAGTGAAGTAGACAGATCCTATGGCTACACCTTC
- | TRBJ2-1 | TRBD1 | TRBV7-3 | CASSALGQRFNNEQFF | TGTGCCAGCAGCGCCTTGGGACAGAGGTTTAACAATGAGCAGTTCTTC
- | TRBJ2-5 | TRBD2 | TRBV13 | CASSPWTSGVNQETQYF | TGTGCCAGCAGCCCCTGGACTAGCGGGGTTAACCAAGAGACCCAGTACTTC
once | TRBJ1-1 | TRBD1 | TRBV29-1 | CSVVGDRGPAFF | TGCAGCGTTGTCGGGGACAGGGGTCCAGCTTTCTTT
once | TRBJ2-2 | TRBD2 | TRBV4-2 | CASSQDVGGAGTGELFF | TGTGCCAGCAGCCAAGATGTCGGGGGGGCCGGCACCGGGGAGCTGTTTTTT
- | TRBJ2-1 | TRBD2 | TRBV18 | CASSPPLAGAGEQFF | TGTGCCAGCTCACCACCTCTAGCGGGAGCTGGTGAGCAGTTCTTC
once | TRBJ2-1 | - | TRBV3-1/TRBV3-2 | CASSQKTVSSYNEQFF | TGTGCCAGCAGCCAGAAGACAGTTAGCTCCTACAATGAGCAGTTCTTC
- | TRBJ1-1 | TRBD1 | TRBV28 | CASSRGQGSEAFF | TGTGCCAGCAGCCGGGGACAGGGATCTGAAGCTTTCTTT
once | TRBJ1-6 | - | TRBV7-8 | CASSLSPYNSPLHF | TGTGCCAGCAGCTTAAGCCCGTATAATTCACCCCTCCACTTT
once | TRBJ2-6 | - | TRBV5-1 | CASSRSPGANVLTF | TGCGCCAGCAGCAGGAGTCCTGGGGCCAACGTCCTGACTTTC
- | TRBJ1-2 | TRBD1 | TRBV5-1 | CASSLEVGGNYGYTF | TGCGCCAGCAGCTTGGAGGTAGGGGGCAACTATGGCTACACCTTC
- | TRBJ1-1 | - | TRBV7-9 | CASSLSTGLAEAFF | TGTGCCAGCAGCCTATCGACAGGTCTTGCTGAAGCTTTCTTT
- | TRBJ2-5 | TRBD1 | TRBV28 | CASSLRGETQYF | TGTGCCAGCAGCCTCAGGGGGGAGACCCAGTACTTC
once | TRBJ2-3 | - | TRBV27 | CASSLAIGDTQYF | TGTGCCAGCAGTCTAGCGATAGGGGATACGCAGTATTTT
many | TRBJ1-4 | - | TRBV7-6 | CASSLAVLGQRIEKLFF | TGTGCCAGCAGCTTAGCAGTACTTGGACAGAGAATAGAAAAACTGTTTTTT
- | TRBJ1-4 | - | TRBV7-9 | CASSSYDSYEKLFF | TGTGCCAGCAGCTCGTACGACAGTTATGAAAAACTGTTTTTT
- | TRBJ2-3 | TRBD2 | TRBV5-1 | CASSSSAGLEDTQYF | TGCGCCAGCAGCTCCTCAGCGGGACTAGAAGATACGCAGTATTTT
- | TRBJ2-7 | TRBD2 | TRBV20-1 | CSASLTASGIYEQYF | TGCAGTGCTAGTTTAACGGCTAGCGGCATCTACGAGCAGTACTTC
- | TRBJ2-3 | TRBD1 | TRBV5-8 | CAGKDRVGDTQYF | TGTGCCGGAAAAGACAGGGTAGGGGATACGCAGTATTTT
- | TRBJ1-2 | TRBD1 | TRBV2 | CASSPDRFAFYGYTF | TGTGCCAGCAGTCCGGACAGGTTCGCCTTCTATGGCTACACCTTC
- | TRBJ1-5 | - | TRBV6-2/TRBV6-3 | CASSYGRTSSNQPQHF | TGTGCCAGCAGTTATGGGCGGACATCTAGCAATCAGCCCCAGCATTTT
- | TRBJ2-7 | TRBD1 | TRBV30 | CAWSYRGEQYF | TGTGCCTGGAGTTACAGGGGCGAGCAGTACTTC
- | TRBJ2-6 | TRBD1 | TRBV6-1 | CASREHRGFTDSAGANVLTF | TGTGCCAGCAGAGAACACAGGGGTTTTACTGATTCCGCTGGGGCCAACGTCCTGACTTTC
- | TRBJ2-1 | TRBD2 | TRBV10-1 | CASSDGSGRYNEQFF | TGCGCCAGCAGTGATGGTAGCGGGAGATACAATGAGCAGTTCTTC
once | TRBJ2-2 | - | TRBV28 | CASSRGGVNTGELFF | TGTGCCAGCTCCAGGGGAGGGGTGAACACCGGGGAGCTGTTTTTT
- | TRBJ1-1 | - | TRBV18 | CASSPPGVRGITEAFF | TGTGCCAGCTCACCACCGGGGGTTCGGGGGATAACTGAAGCTTTCTTT
- | TRBJ2-1 | TRBD2 | TRBV5-1 | CASSLGLAGGIYNEQFF | TGCGCCAGCAGCTTGGGACTAGCGGGAGGGATCTACAATGAGCAGTTCTTC
- | TRBJ1-1 | TRBD1 | TRBV4-1 | CASSSRQGAKMAFF | TGCGCCAGCAGCTCCAGACAGGGGGCTAAGATGGCTTTCTTT
- | TRBJ2-1 | - | TRBV5-4 | CASSLRGTYNEQFF | TGTGCCAGCAGCTTGAGGGGTACCTACAATGAGCAGTTCTTC
once | TRBJ2-3 | - | TRBV30 | CAWIPPGQVSDTQYF | TGTGCCTGGATTCCGCCAGGGCAAGTCTCAGATACGCAGTATTTT
- | TRBJ2-6 | TRBD1 | TRBV19 | CASSRTIDRGPGANVLTF | TGTGCCAGTAGTAGAACCATTGACAGGGGGCCTGGGGCCAACGTCCTGACTTTC
few | TRBJ2-1 | TRBD2 | TRBV7-2 | CASSLAYSGRASYNEQFF | TGTGCCAGCAGCTTAGCGTACAGCGGGAGGGCCTCCTACAATGAGCAGTTCTTC
- | TRBJ2-5 | TRBD1 | TRBV28 | CASSPVQGQGAWETQYF | TGTGCCAGCAGCCCCGTCCAGGGACAGGGGGCCTGGGAGACCCAGTACTTC
few | TRBJ1-6 | - | TRBV7-9 | CASSPSGRENSPLHF | TGTGCCAGCAGCCCCTCAGGACGGGAGAATTCACCCCTCCACTTT
- | TRBJ2-7 | TRBD2 | TRBV10-3 | CASGGGYEQYF | TGTGCCTCCGGCGGGGGCTACGAGCAGTACTTC
- | TRBJ2-7 | TRBD1 | TRBV11-2 | CASSETGVSYEQYF | TGTGCCAGCAGCGAGACAGGGGTCTCCTACGAGCAGTACTTC
- | TRBJ2-6 | - | TRBV7-9 | CASSRWGANVLTF | TGTGCCAGCAGCCGGTGGGGGGCCAACGTCCTGACTTTC
- | TRBJ1-5 | - | TRBV30 | CAWSYLSNQPQHF | TGTGCCTGGAGTTATCTTAGCAATCAGCCCCAGCATTTT
- | TRBJ1-2 | - | TRBV19 | CATHITGAGSYGYTF | TGTGCCACTCACATCACCGGCGCGGGGTCCTATGGCTACACCTTC
few | TRBJ1-5 | - | TRBV6-2/TRBV6-3 | CASSYGTFGGSNQPQHF | TGTGCCAGCAGTTACGGGACCTTCGGGGGTAGCAATCAGCCCCAGCATTTT
- | TRBJ2-5 | TRBD1 | TRBV6-2/TRBV6-3 | CASSPQGAMTQYF | TGTGCCAGCAGTCCACAGGGGGCGATGACCCAGTACTTC
- | TRBJ2-3 | - | TRBV3-1/TRBV3-2 | CASSQDNRRDTQYF | TGTGCCAGCAGCCAAGATAACAGGCGAGATACGCAGTATTTT
- | TRBJ1-1 | - | TRBV5-1 | CASSDYRAQGSTEAFF | TGCGCCAGCAGCGACTACCGGGCCCAGGGGAGCACTGAAGCTTTCTTT
- | TRBJ2-3 | TRBD2 | TRBV30 | CAWLAGGGTDTQYF | TGTGCCTGGCTAGCGGGGGGCGGCACAGATACGCAGTATTTT